A selection of T cell receptor beta chains follows, all from one sample in a study of control samples from healthy donors and cancer patients. The method was immunoSEQ multiplex PCR; TCRdb's version includes in-frame clones alone and lacks a portion of them. The sample has some 120,000 clones; 80% to 95% are singletons. The specimen sequenced was blood. Receptors originate from a man aged 18-30 years in good health. CDR3s include the opening cysteine and the closing phenylalanine or tryptophan. A D gene is named only where the DNA matches it firmly. Rows may omit the clone size; those that give it use once, few, many or a size class.

. few TRBJ1-2 TRBV28 CASSSPGGTNYGYTF TGTGCCAGCAGTTCCCCCGGTGGGACCAACTATGGCTACACCTTC
. . TRBJ2-1 TRBV28 CASSLRVFNEQFF TGTGCCAGCAGTTTAAGGGTCTTCAATGAGCAGTTCTTC
TRBD1 once TRBJ1-2 TRBV18 CASSVHRGRNGYTF TGTGCCAGCTCCGTCCACAGGGGGCGGAATGGCTACACCTTC
TRBD2 . TRBJ2-1 TRBV5-1 CASSSYPTSGVSYEQFF TGCGCCAGCAGCTCCTACCCGACTAGCGGGGTTAGTTATGAGCAGTTCTTC
TRBD1 . TRBJ1-2 TRBV19 CASSMGTAYGYTF TGTGCCAGTAGTATGGGGACAGCCTATGGCTACACCTTC
. . TRBJ1-2 TRBV6-6 CASSYSRRQNYGYTF TGTGCCAGCAGTTACTCGAGGCGACAGAACTATGGCTACACCTTC
. . TRBJ1-1 TRBV18 CASSPMWGRVDTEAFF TGTGCCAGCTCACCAATGTGGGGCAGGGTAGACACTGAAGCTTTCTTT
. . TRBJ2-7 TRBV7-6 CASSAFAGSGYEQYF TGTGCCAGCAGCGCGTTTGCGGGGTCCGGGTACGAGCAGTACTTC
TRBD1 . TRBJ1-4 TRBV4-3 CASSQDPGTGSNEKLFF TGCGCCAGCAGCCAAGATCCCGGGACAGGTTCTAATGAAAAACTGTTTTTT
. . TRBJ1-1 TRBV27 CASSLLGFTEAFF TGTGCCAGCAGCTTACTTGGCTTCACTGAAGCTTTCTTT
TRBD2 . TRBJ2-5 TRBV2 CASRSSGSKETQYF TGTGCCAGCAGGAGTAGCGGGAGTAAAGAGACCCAGTACTTC
TRBD2 . TRBJ2-5 TRBV24-1 CATSDLPSAGDETQYF TGTGCCACCAGTGATCTGCCTTCAGCGGGAGATGAGACCCAGTACTTC
. . TRBJ2-7 TRBV12-3/TRBV12-4 CASSSLGEQYF TGTGCCAGCAGCTCCCTAGGCGAGCAGTACTTC